The clone carrying this T cell receptor (beta chain) was counted at least ten times. A single record per CDR3 protein comes from TCRdb applying MiXCR to the RT-PCR reads. This sample carries about 680,000 distinct CDR3 sequences, more than 13% of them seen once, and the ten largest clones take roughly 4%. Trimming removed 7 bases from V and 1 base from J, with 4 bases in between. Germline assignment: CDR1 SQVTM and CDR2 ANQGSEA. This CDR3 spans 10 amino acids. Sequencing was done on a sample of memory CD4+ T cells from blood. This sequence joins TRBV29-1 and TRBJ1-1; no definite D call. This TCR was sampled from a female donor in good health, serving as a healthy control. This CDR3 is CSAQNTEAFF. The DNA for the CDR3 is TGCAGCGCCCAGAACACTGAAGCTTTCTTT.